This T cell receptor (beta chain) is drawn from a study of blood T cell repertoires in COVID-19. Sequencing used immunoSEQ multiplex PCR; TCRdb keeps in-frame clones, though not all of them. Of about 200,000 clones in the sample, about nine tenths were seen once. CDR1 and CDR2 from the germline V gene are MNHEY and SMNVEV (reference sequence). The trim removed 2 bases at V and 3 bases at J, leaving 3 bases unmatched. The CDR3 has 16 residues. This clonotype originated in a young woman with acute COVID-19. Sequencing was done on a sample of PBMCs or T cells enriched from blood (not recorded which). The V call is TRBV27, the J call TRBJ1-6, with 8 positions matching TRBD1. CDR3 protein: CASSLQGQVYNSPLHF. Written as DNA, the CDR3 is TGTGCCAGCAGTTTACAGGGACAGGTCTATAATTCACCCCTCCACTTT.